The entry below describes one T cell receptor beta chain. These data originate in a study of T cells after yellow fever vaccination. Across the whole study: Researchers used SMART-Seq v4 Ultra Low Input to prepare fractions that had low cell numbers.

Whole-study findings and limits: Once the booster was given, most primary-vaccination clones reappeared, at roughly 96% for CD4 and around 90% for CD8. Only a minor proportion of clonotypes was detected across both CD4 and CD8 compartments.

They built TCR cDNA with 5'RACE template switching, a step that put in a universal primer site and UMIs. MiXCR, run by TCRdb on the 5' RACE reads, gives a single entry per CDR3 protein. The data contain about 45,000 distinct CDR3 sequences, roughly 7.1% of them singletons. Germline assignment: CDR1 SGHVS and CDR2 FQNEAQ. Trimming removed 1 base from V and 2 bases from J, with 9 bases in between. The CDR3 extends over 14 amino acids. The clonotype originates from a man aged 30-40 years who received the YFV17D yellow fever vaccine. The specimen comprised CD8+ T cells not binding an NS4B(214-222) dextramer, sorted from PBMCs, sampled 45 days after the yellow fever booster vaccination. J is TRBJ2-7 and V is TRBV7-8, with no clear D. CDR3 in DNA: TGTGCCAGCAGCTTAGAACGGTGGGCCTACGAGCAGTACTTC. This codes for CASSLERWAYEQYF.